The rows below give T cell receptor beta chains drawn from one sample of a study of control samples from healthy donors and cancer patients. The assay was immunoSEQ multiplex PCR, and TCRdb's table has in-frame clones only and misses some. This sample has 150,000 or so clones, with 90% to 95% found just once. The sample consisted of blood. The receptors originated from a man aged 35 to 55 in good health. The CDR3 runs from the conserved cysteine through the conserved F or W. The D gene is left open where the match is weak. Size tells how often a clone was seen (once, few, many) or the class of an expanded clone, and some rows leave it out.

J: TRBJ2-1; size: -; V: TRBV2; D: -; CDR3: CASSESTGLEQFF; DNA: TGTGCCAGCAGTGAAAGTACAGGGTTAGAGCAGTTCTTC
J: TRBJ2-7; size: -; V: TRBV5-5; D: TRBD1; CDR3: CASSLVGQANYEQYF; DNA: TGTGCCAGCAGCTTGGTGGGACAGGCGAACTACGAGCAGTACTTC
J: TRBJ1-2; size: -; V: TRBV29-1; D: -; CDR3: CSVEDSGFLTQVYGYTF; DNA: TGCAGCGTTGAAGATTCAGGGTTTCTCACCCAAGTTTATGGCTACACCTTC
J: TRBJ2-1; size: -; V: TRBV28; D: TRBD2; CDR3: CASSLGLAGGIDEQFF; DNA: TGTGCCAGCAGTTTGGGGCTAGCGGGAGGGATAGATGAGCAGTTCTTC
J: TRBJ2-1; size: -; V: TRBV13; D: TRBD2; CDR3: CASSLGPPWGLSYNEQFF; DNA: TGTGCCAGCAGCTTAGGCCCTCCCTGGGGACTATCCTACAATGAGCAGTTCTTC
J: TRBJ1-4; size: -; V: TRBV6-5; D: -; CDR3: CASSYMGATNEKLFF; DNA: TGTGCCAGCAGTTACATGGGCGCAACTAATGAAAAACTGTTTTTT
J: TRBJ2-7; size: -; V: TRBV9; D: TRBD1; CDR3: CASSVATVGQGAYEQYF; DNA: TGTGCCAGCAGCGTAGCTACGGTCGGGCAGGGGGCCTACGAGCAGTACTTC
J: TRBJ2-7; size: -; V: TRBV14; D: TRBD1; CDR3: CASSQGGTGAVLEQYF; DNA: TGTGCCAGCAGCCAAGGGGGGACAGGGGCCGTCCTCGAGCAGTACTTC
J: TRBJ1-2; size: -; V: TRBV5-5; D: -; CDR3: CASSPGREHGYTF; DNA: TGTGCCAGCAGCCCCGGGAGGGAGCACGGCTACACCTTC
J: TRBJ2-3; size: -; V: TRBV5-5; D: -; CDR3: CASSLEASGAWNTQYF; DNA: TGTGCCAGCAGCTTGGAGGCGTCAGGGGCTTGGAATACGCAGTATTTT
J: TRBJ2-5; size: -; V: TRBV24-1; D: -; CDR3: CATSDPQETQYF; DNA: TGTGCCACCAGTGACCCGCAAGAGACCCAGTACTTC
J: TRBJ1-1; size: -; V: TRBV19; D: -; CDR3: CASSIHLGNTEAFF; DNA: TGTGCCAGTAGTATCCACTTGGGAAACACTGAAGCTTTCTTT
J: TRBJ2-7; size: -; V: TRBV28; D: -; CDR3: CASRLGDYEQYF; DNA: TGTGCCAGCAGATTGGGGGACTACGAGCAGTACTTC
J: TRBJ2-1; size: -; V: TRBV6-1; D: -; CDR3: CASSETSNEQFF; DNA: TGTGCCAGCAGTGAAACAAGCAATGAGCAGTTCTTC
J: TRBJ2-1; size: -; V: TRBV5-4; D: -; CDR3: CASSLERRDEQFF; DNA: TGTGCCAGCAGCTTGGAGCGGAGGGATGAGCAGTTCTTC
J: TRBJ2-1; size: once; V: TRBV28; D: TRBD2; CDR3: CASSPTASGREASYNEQFF; DNA: TGTGCCAGCAGTCCCACGGCTAGCGGGAGGGAGGCTTCCTACAATGAGCAGTTCTTC
J: TRBJ2-4; size: -; V: TRBV3-1/TRBV3-2; D: -; CDR3: CASSHGQAKNIQYF; DNA: TGTGCCAGCAGCCACGGACAGGCCAAAAACATTCAGTACTTC
J: TRBJ1-2; size: -; V: TRBV5-1; D: -; CDR3: CASRPLKVPDGYTF; DNA: TGCGCCAGCAGGCCCTTAAAGGTCCCTGATGGCTACACCTTC
J: TRBJ2-2; size: -; V: TRBV5-6; D: TRBD1; CDR3: CASSFGTDYTGELFF; DNA: TGTGCCAGCAGCTTCGGGACAGATTACACCGGGGAGCTGTTTTTT
J: TRBJ2-1; size: -; V: TRBV11-2; D: -; CDR3: CASTGWEAYNEQFF; DNA: TGTGCCAGCACCGGTTGGGAAGCTTACAATGAGCAGTTCTTC
J: TRBJ1-1; size: -; V: TRBV12-3/TRBV12-4; D: -; CDR3: CASSSPNTEAFF; DNA: TGTGCCAGCAGTTCCCCGAACACTGAAGCTTTCTTT
J: TRBJ2-3; size: -; V: TRBV9; D: -; CDR3: CASSEDSTDTQYF; DNA: TGTGCCAGCAGCGAAGATAGCACAGATACGCAGTATTTT
J: TRBJ2-5; size: once; V: TRBV28; D: -; CDR3: CASSLLLGGEDETQYF; DNA: TGTGCCAGCAGTTTATTATTAGGGGGAGAGGATGAGACCCAGTACTTC
J: TRBJ1-2; size: once; V: TRBV2; D: TRBD1; CDR3: CASSESGGYKGYTF; DNA: TGTGCCAGCAGTGAGTCAGGGGGCTATAAGGGCTACACCTTC
J: TRBJ2-3; size: once; V: TRBV11-3; D: TRBD1; CDR3: CASSSNRGTADTQYF; DNA: TGTGCCAGCAGCTCAAACAGGGGGACGGCGGATACGCAGTATTTT
J: TRBJ1-3; size: -; V: TRBV2; D: -; CDR3: CASSGPSSGGNTIYF; DNA: TGTGCCAGCAGTGGCCCCAGCTCGGGTGGAAACACCATATATTTT
J: TRBJ1-5; size: -; V: TRBV7-2; D: TRBD1; CDR3: CASSRDRNNQPQHF; DNA: TGTGCCAGCAGCCGGGACAGAAACAATCAGCCCCAGCATTTT
J: TRBJ1-2; size: -; V: TRBV6-5; D: -; CDR3: CASWQGLNYGYTF; DNA: TGTGCCAGCTGGCAGGGGCTAAACTATGGCTACACCTTC
J: TRBJ1-1; size: once; V: TRBV7-9; D: -; CDR3: CASSLQTSGTEAFF; DNA: TGTGCCAGCAGCTTACAGACATCCGGCACTGAAGCTTTCTTT
J: TRBJ1-1; size: -; V: TRBV13; D: -; CDR3: CASSFMDTEAFF; DNA: TGTGCCAGCAGCTTTATGGACACTGAAGCTTTCTTT
J: TRBJ2-7; size: -; V: TRBV28; D: TRBD2; CDR3: CASSFPEEGTSFYEQYF; DNA: TGTGCCAGCAGTTTTCCAGAGGAAGGGACTAGCTTTTACGAGCAGTACTTC
J: TRBJ2-5; size: -; V: TRBV7-6; D: -; CDR3: CASSLRGWGQETQYF; DNA: TGTGCCAGCAGCTTACGGGGATGGGGCCAAGAGACCCAGTACTTC
J: TRBJ1-2; size: -; V: TRBV3-1/TRBV3-2; D: -; CDR3: CASSQDDAPPNYGYTF; DNA: TGTGCCAGCAGCCAAGATGATGCGCCGCCGAACTATGGCTACACCTTC